Listed below are T cell receptor beta chains from one sample, sequenced in a study of T cell clones after liver transplantation. TCRdb keeps only in-frame clones here, not all; method: immunoSEQ multiplex PCR. The table has roughly 19,000 clones, about 83% seen once. The source was CD8+ T cells from blood, collected less than 70 months after liver transplant. Source of these receptors: a human patient who received a liver transplant. T cells may partly derive from the graft donor. The CDR3 runs from the conserved cysteine through the conserved F or W. The order of the fields is V gene, D gene, clone size, J gene, CDR3 DNA, CDR3 protein. D genes are given only for firm matches. A row's size may be missing; if present it is once, few, many or a size class.

v_call: TRBV28
d_call: NA
clone_size: NA
j_call: TRBJ1-6
cdr3_nt: TGTGCCAGCACTCTTGACGGACATTCACCCCTCCACTTT
cdr3_aa: CASTLDGHSPLHF

v_call: TRBV6-1
d_call: TRBD2
clone_size: few
j_call: TRBJ2-3
cdr3_nt: TGTGCCAGCAGTGAGACTAGCGGGGGGGCCGATACGCAGTATTTT
cdr3_aa: CASSETSGGADTQYF

v_call: TRBV5-6
d_call: NA
clone_size: NA
j_call: TRBJ1-1
cdr3_nt: TGTGCCAGCAGACAGGGTGGAGACACTGAAGCTTTCTTT
cdr3_aa: CASRQGGDTEAFF

v_call: TRBV29-1
d_call: NA
clone_size: NA
j_call: TRBJ2-2
cdr3_nt: TGCAGCGTTGTGGTGACGGACCCCACCGGGGAGCTGTTTTTT
cdr3_aa: CSVVVTDPTGELFF

v_call: TRBV19
d_call: NA
clone_size: few
j_call: TRBJ1-4
cdr3_nt: TGTGCCAGCCAAGGCTTCGGCGAAAAACTGTTTTTT
cdr3_aa: CASQGFGEKLFF

v_call: TRBV6-1
d_call: NA
clone_size: NA
j_call: TRBJ2-7
cdr3_nt: TGTGCCGCCGGGACGGTGACCTACGAGCAGTACTTC
cdr3_aa: CAAGTVTYEQYF

v_call: TRBV30
d_call: TRBD1
clone_size: few
j_call: TRBJ2-7
cdr3_nt: TGTGCCTGGAGCTGGGGGACAGTCTCCTACGAGCAGTACTTC
cdr3_aa: CAWSWGTVSYEQYF

v_call: TRBV7-9
d_call: NA
clone_size: NA
j_call: TRBJ1-6
cdr3_nt: TGTGCCAGCAGCTTAACCTCTAGGATGAATTCACCCCTCCACTTT
cdr3_aa: CASSLTSRMNSPLHF

v_call: TRBV7-8
d_call: NA
clone_size: NA
j_call: TRBJ2-2
cdr3_nt: TGTGCCAGCAGCTTAATAACCGGGGAGCTGTTTTTT
cdr3_aa: CASSLITGELFF

v_call: TRBV10-1
d_call: NA
clone_size: NA
j_call: TRBJ2-1
cdr3_nt: TGCGCCAGCAGTGAGTCTAGTGGTGTACCCTACAATGAGCAGTTCTTC
cdr3_aa: CASSESSGVPYNEQFF

v_call: TRBV4-1
d_call: NA
clone_size: NA
j_call: TRBJ2-7
cdr3_nt: TGCGCCAGCAGCCAAGATGGCAGGGCGGCCTACGAGCAGTACTTC
cdr3_aa: CASSQDGRAAYEQYF

v_call: TRBV19
d_call: TRBD1
clone_size: NA
j_call: TRBJ1-3
cdr3_nt: TGTGCCAGTAGTTCCGACAGGGTGGATGGAAACACCATATATTTT
cdr3_aa: CASSSDRVDGNTIYF

v_call: TRBV7-9
d_call: TRBD2
clone_size: NA
j_call: TRBJ2-5
cdr3_nt: TGTGCCAGCACCCCCTTTAGCGGGTACCAAGAGACCCAGTACTTC
cdr3_aa: CASTPFSGYQETQYF

v_call: TRBV2
d_call: TRBD1
clone_size: NA
j_call: TRBJ2-7
cdr3_nt: TGTGCCACTTCGACAGGGGGCGGTTACGAGCAGTACTTC
cdr3_aa: CATSTGGGYEQYF

v_call: TRBV19
d_call: TRBD2
clone_size: few
j_call: TRBJ2-7
cdr3_nt: TGTGCCAGTAGTATCTCGCCGAGCGGGGCCCGCTACGAGCAGTACTTC
cdr3_aa: CASSISPSGARYEQYF

v_call: TRBV5-1
d_call: TRBD2
clone_size: NA
j_call: TRBJ2-4
cdr3_nt: TGCGCCAGCAGCCCCTCTTCGTTGCGGGGGAAAAACATTCAGTACTTC
cdr3_aa: CASSPSSLRGKNIQYF

v_call: TRBV9
d_call: NA
clone_size: NA
j_call: TRBJ2-7
cdr3_nt: TGTGCCAGCAGCCAAGAGGGGTCCAGGGACTACGAGCAGTACTTC
cdr3_aa: CASSQEGSRDYEQYF

v_call: TRBV7-3
d_call: NA
clone_size: NA
j_call: TRBJ2-3
cdr3_nt: TGTGCCAGCCAACAGGGTAGCACAGATACGCAGTATTTT
cdr3_aa: CASQQGSTDTQYF

v_call: TRBV28
d_call: NA
clone_size: NA
j_call: TRBJ1-1
cdr3_nt: TGTGTCGCTAAGGAGAGGGGCATGAACACTGAAGCTTTCTTT
cdr3_aa: CVAKERGMNTEAFF

v_call: TRBV10-3
d_call: TRBD1
clone_size: NA
j_call: TRBJ2-5
cdr3_nt: TGTGCCATCAGTGACAGGGAACAGGGGTTGGAGACCCAGTACTTC
cdr3_aa: CAISDREQGLETQYF

v_call: TRBV11-2
d_call: TRBD1
clone_size: NA
j_call: TRBJ1-1
cdr3_nt: TGTGCCAGCAGCCTCCTCACAGGGGCCATAATGAACACTGAAGCTTTCTTT
cdr3_aa: CASSLLTGAIMNTEAFF

v_call: TRBV6-4
d_call: NA
clone_size: NA
j_call: TRBJ2-2
cdr3_nt: TGTGCCAGCAGTGACTCTAGCGACACCGGGGAGCTGTTTTTT
cdr3_aa: CASSDSSDTGELFF

v_call: TRBV10-2
d_call: NA
clone_size: NA
j_call: TRBJ1-1
cdr3_nt: TGCGCCAGCAGCCGAGTGAACACTGAAGCTTTCTTT
cdr3_aa: CASSRVNTEAFF

v_call: TRBV28
d_call: NA
clone_size: NA
j_call: TRBJ2-7
cdr3_nt: TGTGCCAGCAGTTTAAAACTGGGTTTTGGGGGGAGGACAAACCACGAGCAGTACTTC
cdr3_aa: CASSLKLGFGGRTNHEQYF

v_call: TRBV6-1
d_call: NA
clone_size: few
j_call: TRBJ2-1
cdr3_nt: TGTGCCAGCAGCCCCGCCGTTAGCTCCTACAATGAGCAGTTCTTC
cdr3_aa: CASSPAVSSYNEQFF

v_call: TRBV9
d_call: NA
clone_size: NA
j_call: TRBJ2-1
cdr3_nt: TGTGCCAGCAGCTCAAAGACTCGAAACAATGAGCAGTTCTTC
cdr3_aa: CASSSKTRNNEQFF

v_call: TRBV18
d_call: TRBD1
clone_size: NA
j_call: TRBJ2-7
cdr3_nt: TGTGCCAGCTCTCCACAACAGGGGGCGTCCTACGAGCAGTACTTC
cdr3_aa: CASSPQQGASYEQYF

v_call: TRBV10-2
d_call: NA
clone_size: NA
j_call: TRBJ2-5
cdr3_nt: TGCGCCAGCAGTGATTATGTTTGGGACATCGGCCCGGGGACCCAGTACTTC
cdr3_aa: CASSDYVWDIGPGTQYF

v_call: TRBV15
d_call: NA
clone_size: NA
j_call: TRBJ2-2
cdr3_nt: TGTGCCACCAGCAGGAACACCCACACCGGGGAGCTGTTTTTT
cdr3_aa: CATSRNTHTGELFF

v_call: TRBV7-9
d_call: NA
clone_size: NA
j_call: TRBJ1-5
cdr3_nt: TGTGCCAGCAGCCCGGGACTGGAGGGCAATCAGCCCCAGCATTTT
cdr3_aa: CASSPGLEGNQPQHF

v_call: TRBV2
d_call: NA
clone_size: NA
j_call: TRBJ1-3
cdr3_nt: TGTGCCCCCGGCGGGGAAACTGGAAACACCATATATTTT
cdr3_aa: CAPGGETGNTIYF

v_call: TRBV7-2
d_call: NA
clone_size: once
j_call: TRBJ2-1
cdr3_nt: TGTGCCAGCAGCGCAAGAGGAGGCGTTGACCGATACAATGAGCAGTTCTTC
cdr3_aa: CASSARGGVDRYNEQFF

v_call: TRBV4-1
d_call: NA
clone_size: NA
j_call: TRBJ2-2
cdr3_nt: TGCGCCAGCAGCCTCCACGGACAGACCACCGGGGAGCTGTTTTTT
cdr3_aa: CASSLHGQTTGELFF

v_call: TRBV9
d_call: NA
clone_size: NA
j_call: TRBJ2-5
cdr3_nt: TGTGCCAGCAGCGTAGAGGGGCTAGCAGAAGAGACCCAGTACTTC
cdr3_aa: CASSVEGLAEETQYF

v_call: TRBV6-6
d_call: NA
clone_size: NA
j_call: TRBJ2-7
cdr3_nt: TGTGCCAGCAGTTGGGGGTTCGAGCAGTACTTC
cdr3_aa: CASSWGFEQYF

v_call: TRBV7-9
d_call: NA
clone_size: NA
j_call: TRBJ2-3
cdr3_nt: TGTGCCAGCAGCCTGGCAACAGATACGCAGTATTTT
cdr3_aa: CASSLATDTQYF

v_call: TRBV28
d_call: NA
clone_size: NA
j_call: TRBJ2-7
cdr3_nt: TGTGCCAGCAGTTGGGTAACCTACGAGCAGTACTTC
cdr3_aa: CASSWVTYEQYF

v_call: TRBV5-4
d_call: NA
clone_size: NA
j_call: TRBJ2-5
cdr3_nt: TGTGCCAGCAGCTTGATTCCCCAAGAGACCCAGTACTTC
cdr3_aa: CASSLIPQETQYF

v_call: TRBV11-1
d_call: TRBD2
clone_size: once
j_call: TRBJ2-1
cdr3_nt: TGTGCCAGCAGCTTATTCACTAGCGGGGGGGCCCGGCAGTTCTTC
cdr3_aa: CASSLFTSGGARQFF

v_call: TRBV29-1
d_call: NA
clone_size: NA
j_call: TRBJ1-4
cdr3_nt: TGCAGCGCTATCCCCTCGAACCCCGAAAAACTGTTTTTT
cdr3_aa: CSAIPSNPEKLFF

v_call: TRBV29-1
d_call: TRBD1
clone_size: NA
j_call: TRBJ1-1
cdr3_nt: TGCAGCTGTAATCAGGGACAGGGGGGTTCCGAAGCTTTCTTT
cdr3_aa: CSCNQGQGGSEAFF

v_call: TRBV27
d_call: NA
clone_size: NA
j_call: TRBJ2-7
cdr3_nt: TGTGCCACCTCTTTCCTGGGGGCGGACGAGCAGTACTTC
cdr3_aa: CATSFLGADEQYF

v_call: TRBV7-6
d_call: TRBD1
clone_size: few
j_call: TRBJ2-3
cdr3_nt: TGTGCCAGCAGCTTGGGACAGCCCAGCACAGATACGCAGTATTTT
cdr3_aa: CASSLGQPSTDTQYF

v_call: TRBV27
d_call: TRBD2
clone_size: NA
j_call: TRBJ2-1
cdr3_nt: TGTGCCAGCAGGCCGACTAGCGGGGGGTTCGATGAGCAGTTCTTC
cdr3_aa: CASRPTSGGFDEQFF

v_call: TRBV19
d_call: NA
clone_size: NA
j_call: TRBJ1-5
cdr3_nt: TGTGCCAGTAGTCCCAACATGGGGTCGGGAAATCAGCCCCAGCATTTT
cdr3_aa: CASSPNMGSGNQPQHF